The table lists the clone carrying this T cell receptor (beta chain) with a count of one. This CDR3 is 15 amino acids long. Germline trimming cut 0 bases from V and 2 bases from J; bases unmatched to any gene: 1. CDR1 is LNHDA, CDR2 SQIVND, per germline (reference sequence). The authors' processing: Reference gene primer amplification gave nucleated cell count estimates. Libraries were prepared by immunoSEQ multiplex PCR; TCRdb keeps only in-frame clonotypes and omits some of them. That table gives V, J and clone size, and the DNA gave D and trimming. The data contain tens of thousands of clones, 65% to 90% of them seen just once; the ten biggest clones take up approximately 15%. The entry originates in a study of blood T cell repertoires in COVID-19. The overall study: Samples representing acute and convalescent COVID-19 were sourced from the United States, Italy and Spain. T cells, B-cell-depleted T cells, or PBMCs supplied cDNA or gDNA.

Source material: peripheral blood. This chain uses TRBV19 with TRBJ1-1; 9 nucleotides align to TRBD1. The TCR sequence derives from a woman older than 75 with active or convalescent COVID-19. This chain's CDR3 is CASSIEGQGNTEAFF. The CDR3 DNA is TGTGCCAGTAGTATAGAGGGACAGGGTAACACTGAAGCTTTCTTT.